This T cell receptor beta chain came from a study of glioma-infiltrating T cells. Whole-study findings and limits: Non-neoplastic patients had below-expected tissue-blood divergence, while all gliomas exceeded expectation.

TCR alpha and beta CDR3 regions were amplified from RNA using iRepertoire nested multiplex PCR. TCRdb re-called the multiplex PCR reads through MiXCR, storing one row per CDR3 protein. The sample has over 140,000 distinct CDR3 sequences; 39% are singletons. Comment on this clonotype: Its specificity is unknown.

Germline CDR1 is MNHEY and CDR2 is SVGEGT. With 7 bases removed from V and 1 base from J, the gap between germline ends came to 16 bases. This CDR3 comprises 15 residues. This sequence joins TRBV6-2 or TRBV6-3 and TRBJ2-5; no clear D gene. Source material: glioma tissue, nonneoplastic brain tissue, or PBMCs (not recorded which). The source is a human donor with low-grade glioma or glioblastoma, undergoing nonglioma brain surgery, or in good health (not recorded which). In nucleotides, the CDR3 is TGTGCCAGCACTCTTCGGACGGAGATCCAAGAGACCCAGTACTTC. Amino acids: CASTLRTEIQETQYF.